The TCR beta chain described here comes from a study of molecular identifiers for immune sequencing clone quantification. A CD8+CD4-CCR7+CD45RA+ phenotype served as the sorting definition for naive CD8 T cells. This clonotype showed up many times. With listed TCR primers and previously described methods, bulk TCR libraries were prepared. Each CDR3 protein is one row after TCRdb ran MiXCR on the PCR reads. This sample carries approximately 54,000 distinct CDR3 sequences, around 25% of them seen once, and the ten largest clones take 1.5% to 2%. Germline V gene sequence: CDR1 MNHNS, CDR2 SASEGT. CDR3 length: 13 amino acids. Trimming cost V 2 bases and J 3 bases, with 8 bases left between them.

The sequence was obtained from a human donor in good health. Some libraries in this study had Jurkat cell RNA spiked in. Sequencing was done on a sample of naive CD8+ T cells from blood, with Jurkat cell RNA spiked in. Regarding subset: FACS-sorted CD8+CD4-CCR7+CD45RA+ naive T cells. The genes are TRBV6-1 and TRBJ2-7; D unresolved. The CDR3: CASSEQHIYEQYF. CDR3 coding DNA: TGTGCCAGCAGTGAACAGCACATCTACGAGCAGTACTTC.